The 12 T cell receptor beta chains listed next were all sequenced from one sample in a study of T cells expressing NK-cell markers. TCRdb reprocessed the 5' RACE reads, with one entry per CDR3 protein and no DNA. The sample data list 400,000 or so distinct CDR3 sequences. The sequencing input was blood T cells: a sorted CD56 or NKG2C T cell subset, CD4+ or CD8+ T cells, or bulk PBMC T cells (not recorded which). The source of these receptors is a woman aged 50 to 60 in good health.

The rearrangement links TRBV19 to TRBJ2-1; the TCRdb D gene call, TRBD2, has no DNA to confirm it. This CDR3 has 14 residues. Germline loops: CDR1 LNHDA, CDR2 SQIVND (reference sequence). The CDR3 loop is CAPRDEALYNEQFF. The whole variable domain, filled in from reference TRBV19 and TRBJ2-1, reads DGGITQSPKYLFRKEGQNVTLSCEQNLNHDAMYWYRQDPGQGLRLIYYSQIVNDFQKGDIAEGYSVSREKKESFPLTVTSAQKNPTAFYLCAPRDEALYNEQFFGPGTRLTVL.

The chain is built from TRBV7-9 and TRBJ2-3; the D call from TCRdb, TRBD1, cannot be confirmed without DNA. This CDR3 region has 18 residues. CDR1 and CDR2 (germline): SEHNR, FQNEAQ (reference sequence). This chain's CDR3 is CASSLDHSGQGTTDTQYF.

V gene TRBV13 combines with J gene TRBJ2-7; the TCRdb call, TRBD2, lacks DNA for checking. CDR3 length: 16 amino acids. Germline values: CDR1 PRHDT, CDR2 FYEKMQ (reference sequence). CDR3 protein: CASSPRGLAASYEQYF. Based on the CDR3 plus reference TRBV13 and TRBJ2-7, the full variable domain is AAGVIQSPRHLIKEKRETATLKCYPIPRHDTVYWYQQGPGQDPQFLISFYEKMQSDKGSIPDRFSAQQFSDYHSELNMSSLELGDSALYFCASSPRGLAASYEQYFGPGTRLTVT.

The V and J genes are TRBV30 and TRBJ2-7; no DNA is available, so the TRBD1 call from TCRdb remains unchecked. This CDR3 contains 13 residues. Germline V gene sequence: CDR1 GTSNPN, CDR2 SVGIG (reference sequence). This CDR3 reads CAWGRDRPSKTYF.

The chain joins TRBV20-1 to TRBJ1-2. The CDR3 spans 13 residues. CDR1 is DFQATT, CDR2 SNEGSKA, per germline (reference sequence). The chain's CDR3 is CSARVRGSYGYTF.

The gene calls are TRBV5-6 and TRBJ2-3; the TCRdb D gene call, TRBD2, has no DNA to confirm it. The CDR3 is 16 amino acids. CDR1 SGHDT and CDR2 YYEEEE come from the germline V gene. Here the CDR3 reads CASSRRTSRDTDTQYF.

The rearrangement links TRBV20-1 to TRBJ1-4. The CDR3 has 16 residues. From germline, CDR1 is DFQATT and CDR2 SNEGSKA (reference sequence). The CDR3 region is CSARDSWTPINEKLFF.

The J gene is TRBJ2-1, the V gene TRBV28; the D gene TCRdb calls, TRBD2, cannot be checked with no DNA. The CDR3 length is 14 residues. Germline V lookup: CDR1 MDHEN, CDR2 SYDVKM. The CDR3 sequence is CASSLFGRVNEQFF. Using reference TRBV28 and TRBJ2-1 for the parts outside the CDR3, the full variable domain is DVKVTQSSRYLVKRTGEKVFLECVQDMDHENMFWYRQDPGLGLRLIYFSYDVKMKEKGDIPEGYSVSREKKERFSLILESASTNQTSMYLCASSLFGRVNEQFFGPGTRLTVL.

This CDR3 reads CAITHQGEEQFF. V usage is TRBV10-3 and J usage is TRBJ2-1; TCRdb proposes TRBD1, but this gene call is untestable without DNA. The CDR3 is 12 residues long. Per germline, CDR1 ENHRY and CDR2 SYGVKD.

The rearrangement joins TRBV10-3 to TRBJ2-7; TCRdb's D call of TRBD2 is untestable without DNA. There are 15 residues in the CDR3. CDR1 is ENHRY, CDR2 SYGVKD, per germline. CDR3 sequence reads: CAISPLEKGLYEQYF.

V gene TRBV4-1 combines with J gene TRBJ1-2; TCRdb calls TRBD1, which cannot be checked without DNA. In germline, CDR1 is MGHRA, CDR2 YSYEKL. The length of the CDR3 is 15 residues. CDR3: CASSQEQGRVWGYTF.

The V call is TRBV4-1, the J call TRBJ2-7; TCRdb selects TRBD1, and the lack of DNA leaves this call unchecked. Germline V CDR1 and CDR2: MGHRA, YSYEKL. The CDR3 covers 15 residues. CDR3 residues: CASSQVGDTTYEQYF.